This record covers a single T cell receptor (beta chain). Its antigen is still unknown. CDR3 length equals 12 residues. Germline values: CDR1 MNHNS, CDR2 SASEGT. V was shortened by 9 bases and J by 5 bases, with 13 bases between the two germline ends. TCRdb keeps only in-frame clones here, not all; method: immunoSEQ multiplex PCR. The sample records about 680,000 clones, 60% to 80% being singletons. This sample stems from a study of shared clonotypes between healthy human individuals. The donor cohort consisted entirely of Caucasian adults residing in Nashville, Tennessee. General study findings and limits: Large depth notwithstanding, sorted-subset sequencing proved incomplete by rarefaction. Few donors limited the genetic and exposure-history diversity represented. Larger richness was generally estimated for naive than memory subsets.

Specimen: memory CD4+ T cells sorted from blood. The subset is: CD45RA-negative fraction. This clonotype was sampled from a woman aged 25 to 39 in good health. This rearrangement joins TRBV6-1 to TRBJ1-1; D is possibly TRBD1 (5 bases). CDR3 bases: TGTGCCAGTACTGGGGGGGGTACTGAAGCTTTCTTT. As protein: CASTGGGTEAFF.